This record looks at one TCR beta chain sequence and its context. Which antigen it targets is not known. Per-base qualities were not stored, and no clone one base away is much larger. Reading from cysteine to phenylalanine, the CDR3 counts 15 amino acids. Just the 45-base CDR3 DNA is kept, in frame starting at base 1. From the germline V gene, CDR1 is SNHLY and CDR2 is FYNNEI. V and J lose 6 bases and 10 bases, and a span of 21 bases separates them. The data originate from a study of cytomegalovirus exposure and HLA in healthy donors (dated by TCRdb to about 2017). With respect to the entire study: An earlier analysis of some 600 of the donors reported about 280 Gb of sequence data and some 110 million unique TCR beta sequences obtained from about 179 million T cells. Both class I and class II loci were covered by HLA typing, at four-digit resolution. Every repertoire in the discovery cohort had been generated on one and the same sequencing platform. On average, around 230,000 unique TCR beta nucleotide sequences were sequenced per donor among 300 to 500 genotyped donors of the cohort, with about 17% of those sequences being non-productive. Alongside the repertoire data, information on donor age, sex, ethnicity and CMV serostatus was compiled. Of the 398 genotyped donors, over 70% fell in the genetic ancestry cluster associated with self-reported Caucasian donors. The study used immunosequencing to profile the T cell repertoires of some 600 subjects and linked those repertoires to cytomegalovirus serostatus. About 300 gigabases of sequencing data and some 85 million unique TCR sequences were included in an early release covering 500 to 750 HLA-typed donors. A separate validation cohort of 100 to 150 different subjects was used in addition to the roughly 700-subject first cohort. A later genetic analysis used genome-wide SNP genotypes for about three fifths of the roughly 700 donors, treating that subset as a discovery cohort. Because of strong linkage in the cohort, roughly five DR-DQ haplotypes were treated as single units for association and clustering. Typing coverage differed by locus: A, B, C, DRB1 and DQB1 were typed in about 620-640 donors, DQA1 in about 550, DPA1 in 600 to 610, and DPB1 in around 490. The study combined high-throughput TCR immunosequencing, statistical association of individual TCRs with disease status, and machine learning to predict cytomegalovirus infection status. An earlier analysis of approximately 500 of the donors applied high-throughput TCR beta sequencing to assess whether each TCR beta V gene segment acted as functional or pseudogenic. The aim of the study was to test whether cataloging public T cell receptors could identify signatures of past pathogen exposure. A later analysis re-analyzed previously published TCR beta repertoires from 600 to 850 donors and added high-resolution HLA genotyping to study TCR occurrence patterns. The later analysis used no new phenotypic data to find candidate immune exposures, relying instead on TCR beta sequences and their occurrence across donors.

Summary of the overall study and its limitations: When HLA alleles, especially DR and DQ, strongly co-occurred, TCR associations were difficult to assign to individual alleles. Because HLA typing was missing for some donors at each locus, association tests included only the typed subset. A later analysis associated about 17,000 TCR beta sequences with specific HLA alleles at a false discovery rate of 0.05. A further reported finding was that TCR beta sequences accurately predicted the HLA-A and HLA-B alleles for most subjects in the first cohort. In a later genetic analysis, a missense DCLRE1C variant was associated with V-gene and J-gene trimming of TCR beta chains, and the association was replicated in an independent cohort. The study gave a list of 150 to 200 TCR beta chains associated with cytomegalovirus. Cytomegalovirus status was reported to be diagnosed by the classifier with high specificity and sensitivity in both the original and validation cohorts. A cluster of highly shared sequence variants was judged likely to be a technical artifact of the sequencing pipeline. It was suggested by the authors that the approach could potentially be generalized to other disease states and immunological phenotypes. Presence/absence analyses assumed roughly uniform sequencing depth across donors, an assumption that may not hold. In an earlier analysis of about 540 of the donors, most TCR beta V segments were observed in productive rearrangements about 87% or about 30% of the time, broadly matching IMGT annotations. In a later analysis, TCR association rates were found to vary across HLA loci, with the most associated TCRs seen for DRB1 alleles and the fewest for HLA-C alleles. Immune exposure information for the cohort was limited to CMV serostatus. According to a later analysis, most CMV-associated TCR beta chains appeared to be HLA-restricted, and the HLA associations seemed to be driven largely by CMV exposure. Because counts were too low, around 17 rarely observed V segments, including chromosome 9 orphons, were left out of the earlier analysis of a few hundred of the donors. Linkage disequilibrium might explain the correlated functional status among segregating V segments, but an unknown experimental factor could not be excluded. The 87-base-pair reads could not distinguish some IMGT-functional V segments, including TRBV6-2 and TRBV6-3, so those segments were excluded. Compared with the approximately 670-donor mean, donors in an Asian-associated ancestry cluster had fewer N-insertions in productive TCRs, according to a later genetic analysis. In a later analysis, HLA-associated TCR beta chains showed more clonal expansion and lower generation probabilities than non-associated chains that were equally common. A later analysis reported that several top co-occurrence clusters appeared linked to parvovirus B19, influenza, CMV and Epstein-Barr virus. Three of the identified cytomegalovirus-associated TCR beta chains were confirmed in vitro to be specific for cytomegalovirus antigens. In this cohort, only TCR beta chains were sequenced, and detectable features were limited by the absence of alpha or paired-chain data. Most TCR sequences were observed very rarely across donors, whereas some public TCRs were present in many individuals.

The library was made by the immunoSEQ multiplex PCR assay. The multiplex PCR relied on a mix of 60 forward primers for TCR Vbeta segments and 13 reverse primers for TCR Jbeta segments. The CDR3 region of rearranged TCR beta genes was amplified from genomic DNA by a multiplex PCR assay. Amplified TCR beta libraries were sequenced as 87-base-pair reads on the Illumina HiSeq System. On the authors' methods: A later analysis tallied around 82 million unique TCR beta chains across the 610 or so repertoires, and around 10 million of those chains were shared by two or more donors. A nearest-neighbor algorithm error-corrected the raw reads and collapsed the reads into unique sequences, merging closely related sequences to remove PCR and sequencing errors. V, D and J gene segments were assigned by aligning CDR3 sequences to IMGT reference sequences. For a sequence to be retained, a match of at least six nucleotides to both a V gene segment and a J gene segment was required. A rearrangement counted as productive if the CDR3 had no stop codons and remained in frame with V and J, and every other rearrangement counted as non-productive. Following IMGT convention, CDR3 was defined as the stretch from the second conserved V-encoded cysteine up to the conserved J-encoded phenylalanine. The earlier analysis of about 610 of the donors excluded sequences that lacked an unambiguous match to a single V gene segment. An earlier analysis of fewer than 750 of the donors called V segments functional above 56.7% productive rearrangements and segregating when the between-donor standard deviation exceeded 5%. A statistical classification framework was built to diagnose cytomegalovirus status from the catalog of TCR beta chain sequences. In a later analysis, V and J genes were assigned by comparing TCR nucleotide sequences against IMGT/GENE-DB human TR gene sequences. In a later analysis, CDR3 sequences and most-parsimonious VDJ recombination scenarios were assigned using the TCRdist pipeline. A later analysis defined each TCR beta chain by its CDR3 amino acid sequence plus V-gene family, and excluded reads lacking a unique V-gene family. To address suspected cross-contamination and a sequencing artifact, a later analysis removed a few hundred highly shared, low-generation-probability nucleotide sequences. In a later analysis, a clonal expansion index was calculated for each public chain from normalized within-repertoire ranks of inferred template counts. In a later analysis, generation probabilities were computed using a VDJ recombination model fitted to out-of-frame rearrangements, and the results were checked against IGoR. Hypergeometric tests were used in a later analysis to score TCR-TCR, TCR-HLA and TCR-CMV co-occurrence, with a repertoire-size bias correction applied to the TCR pairs. In a later analysis, false discovery rates were estimated by permuting HLA or CMV assignments 20 times. In a later analysis, co-occurring TCRs were grouped using DBSCAN, and TCRdist sequence similarity was added for clustering within HLA-allele-positive subsets. Repertoires with fewer than 30,000 or more than 120,000 public chains were left out of co-occurrence clustering, as were several repertoires with anomalous nucleotide sharing. The source is immuneACCESS, and TCRdb retained only in-frame sequences with V and J called. Part of the clones is not carried over; for the studies checked, unresolved V genes explain less than half of this, and the remainder is unexplained. The V and J calls and clone size were taken over from that table, and D and trimming were inferred from the DNA. Here the sample has more than 150,000 clones; about 79% occur a single time. Around an eighth of the sample goes to the ten largest clones.

In total, 666 healthy bone marrow donors made up the cohort. Cohort members were all nominally healthy when sampled, although unrecorded immune exposures were likely present. The donor was CMV seropositive and was included in the group of 250 to 300 seropositive cohort members. Each donor provided a peripheral blood sample, and peripheral blood mononuclear cells were used for TCR beta sequencing. The Qiagen DNeasy Blood Extraction Kit was used to extract genomic DNA from the blood cell samples. The sequenced material came from PBMCs. The clonotype comes from a man aged 50 to 59 in good health and CMV-seropositive. This chain joins TRBV2 to TRBJ2-2; matching of 6 bases hints at TRBD2 as the D gene. The bases read TGTGCCAGCAGGGGTGACGGGGGATATCGGAAGGAGCTGTTTTTT. This sequence encodes CASRGDGGYRKELFF.